This T cell receptor (beta chain) emerged from a study of OX40 agonist ivuxolimab in advanced cancers. The overall study: The patients got ivuxolimab, which is an agonistic anti-OX40 (CD134) antibody.

Germline-derived CDR1 and CDR2 are SGHTA and FQGTGA. This CDR3 is 14 amino acids long. Trimming removed 2 bases at V and 6 bases at J, with 14 bases between. TCRdb keeps only in-frame clones here, not all; method: immunoSEQ multiplex PCR. The sample gives fewer than 60,000 clones, 82% of which show up once; 3.5% to 4.5% is in the top ten. Comment on this clone: The antigen is not known.

Study results and caveats: Also showing low normalized T-cell clonal expansion were some of the nonresponders. The 0.1-3.0 mg/kg partial responders had among the lowest clonal expansion.

The sequencing used CD4+ or CD8+ T cells sorted from blood, collected in a trial of the OX40 agonist ivuxolimab. The J gene is TRBJ2-7, the V gene TRBV7-3; D might be TRBD2 (6 bases). The sequence derives from an adult with an advanced solid tumor such as melanoma, head and neck, liver or kidney cancer. The CDR3 region has the DNA TGTGCCAGCAGCTTATTGGGGGGATTAAGCGAGCAGTACTTC. As protein: CASSLLGGLSEQYF.